Sequencing of this TCR beta chain was carried out in a study of Ad26.COV2.S vaccination and SARS-CoV-2 variants. This table comes from immunoSEQ multiplex PCR, and its TCRdb copy is limited to in-frame clones, with some not included. This table holds about 350,000 clones, 90% to 95% found once. Regarding the study as a whole: Whether participants received vaccine or placebo, their non-spike TCR breadth was similar. Measures of TCR breadth and depth may have fallen short of total T cell responses. Reportedly, spike-specific CD8+ and CD4+ T cell responses achieved substantial breadth once vaccination had taken place. Greater spike-specific TCR breadth was seen in vaccine recipients than in placebo recipients.

The CDR3 has 14 residues. CDR1 is DFQATT, CDR2 SNEGSKA, per germline (reference sequence). Trimming stripped 3 bases from V and 0 bases from J, with 9 bases between. In the case of this clone: Its antigen is as yet unknown.

The sample consisted of peripheral blood, taken after recovery from COVID-19. V and J are TRBV20-1 and TRBJ1-5; D is uncertain. The clonotype comes from a human donor who had recovered from COVID-19. The chain's CDR3 is CSASGRPSNQPQHF. Here the CDR3 DNA reads TGCAGTGCTAGTGGACGGCCTAGCAATCAGCCCCAGCATTTT.